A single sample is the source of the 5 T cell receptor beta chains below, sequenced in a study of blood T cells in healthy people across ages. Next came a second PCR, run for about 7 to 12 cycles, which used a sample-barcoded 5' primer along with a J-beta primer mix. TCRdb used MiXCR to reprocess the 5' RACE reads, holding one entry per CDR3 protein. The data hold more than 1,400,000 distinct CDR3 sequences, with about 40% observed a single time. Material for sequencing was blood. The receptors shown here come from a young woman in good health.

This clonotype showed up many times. This CDR3 reads CASRSSGSSGDTQYF. The CDR3 coding sequence is TGTGCCAGCAGAAGTAGCGGGAGTTCGGGAGATACGCAGTATTTT. The chain employs TRBV12-3 or TRBV12-4 and TRBJ2-3; 9 nucleotides align to TRBD2. The CDR3 has 15 amino acids. Trimming at V came to 6 bases and at J to 5 bases, leaving 9 bases not matched to a gene.

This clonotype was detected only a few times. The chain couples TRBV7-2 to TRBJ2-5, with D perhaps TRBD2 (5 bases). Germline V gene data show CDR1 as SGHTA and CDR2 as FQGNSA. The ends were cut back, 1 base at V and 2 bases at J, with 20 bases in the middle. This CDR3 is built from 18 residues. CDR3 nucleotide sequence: TGTGCCAGCAGCTTAGTATTCATCTTGGAGGTCGCACAAGAGACCCAGTACTTC. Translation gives CASSLVFILEVAQETQYF. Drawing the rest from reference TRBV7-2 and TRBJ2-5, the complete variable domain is GAGVSQSPSNKVTEKGKDVELRCDPISGHTALYWYRQSLGQGLEFLIYFQGNSAPDKSGLPSDRFSAERTGGSVSTLTIQRTQQEDSAVYLCASSLVFILEVAQETQYFGPGTRLLVL.

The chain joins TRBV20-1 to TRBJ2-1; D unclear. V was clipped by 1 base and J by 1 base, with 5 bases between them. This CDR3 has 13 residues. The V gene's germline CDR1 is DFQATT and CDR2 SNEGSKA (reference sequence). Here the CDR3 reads CSARVWSYNEQFF. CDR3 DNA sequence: TGCAGTGCTAGAGTTTGGTCCTACAATGAGCAGTTCTTC.

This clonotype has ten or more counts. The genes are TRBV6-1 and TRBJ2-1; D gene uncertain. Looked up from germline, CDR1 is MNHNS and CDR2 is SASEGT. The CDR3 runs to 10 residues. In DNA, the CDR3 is TGTTCCGTGGGCTACAATGAGCAGTTCTTC. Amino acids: CSVGYNEQFF.

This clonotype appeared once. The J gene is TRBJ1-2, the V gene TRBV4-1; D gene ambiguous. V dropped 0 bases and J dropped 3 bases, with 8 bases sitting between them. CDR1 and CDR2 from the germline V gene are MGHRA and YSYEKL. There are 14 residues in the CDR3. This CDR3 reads CASSQDSADYGYTF. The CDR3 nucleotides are TGCGCCAGCAGCCAAGACAGCGCTGACTATGGCTACACCTTC.